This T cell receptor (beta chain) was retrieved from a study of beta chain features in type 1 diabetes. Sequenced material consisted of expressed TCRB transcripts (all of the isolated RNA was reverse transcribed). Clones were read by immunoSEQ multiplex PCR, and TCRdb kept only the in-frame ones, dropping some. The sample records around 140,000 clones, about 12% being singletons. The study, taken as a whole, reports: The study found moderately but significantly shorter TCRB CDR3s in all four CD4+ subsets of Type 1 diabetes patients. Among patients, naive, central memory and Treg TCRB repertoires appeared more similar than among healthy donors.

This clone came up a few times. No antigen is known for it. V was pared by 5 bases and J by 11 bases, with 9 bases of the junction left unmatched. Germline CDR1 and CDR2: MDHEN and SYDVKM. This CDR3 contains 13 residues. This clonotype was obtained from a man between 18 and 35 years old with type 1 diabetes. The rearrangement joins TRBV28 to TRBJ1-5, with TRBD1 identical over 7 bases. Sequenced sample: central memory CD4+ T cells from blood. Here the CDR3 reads CASSRQGVSAQHF. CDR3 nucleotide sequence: TGTGCCAGCAGTCGACAGGGTGTTTCAGCCCAGCATTTT.